This T cell receptor (beta chain) was captured in a study of blood T cell repertoires in COVID-19. Study details: In each case, the material was cDNA or gDNA derived from T cells, B-cell-depleted T cells, or PBMCs.

Authors' analysis steps: Amplified reference gene primers provided the basis for estimating nucleated cell counts. Assay used: immunoSEQ multiplex PCR; TCRdb lists only in-frame clones, some missing. V, J and clone size are those of that table, while D and trimming were read from the DNA. The sample includes a few hundred thousand clones, 86% of them seen just once. This CDR3 has 13 residues. Between the trimmed V and J ends, which lost 3 bases and 2 bases, there was a span of 7 bases. Per germline, CDR1 LGHDT and CDR2 YNNKEL (reference sequence). The rearrangement uses TRBV3-1 (or the pseudogene TRBV3-2) and TRBJ2-5, with D possibly TRBD1 on 5 matching bases. Sequenced material: peripheral blood. The sequence came from a woman aged 45-65 years with acute or convalescent COVID-19. CDR3 in amino acids: CASSHAGQETQYF. In DNA form, the CDR3 reads TGTGCCAGCAGCCACGCAGGGCAAGAGACCCAGTACTTC.